This T cell receptor (beta chain) was sequenced for a study of PD-1 blockade in mismatch repair-deficient tumors. For the study at large: All were previously treated, progressing patients with about twelve mismatch repair-deficient cancer types.

A few pembrolizumab responders had their TCRs sequenced. Libraries were prepared by immunoSEQ multiplex PCR; TCRdb keeps only in-frame clonotypes and omits some of them. Seen here are under 25,000 clones, 84% observed once, and the top ten hold 17%. V gave up 0 bases and J gave up 1 base, with 3 bases separating them. Germline V gene lookup returns CDR1 ENHRY and CDR2 SYGVKD. There are 13 residues in the CDR3. This material consisted of peripheral blood, taken 2 weeks after starting pembrolizumab. This sequence joins TRBV10-3 and TRBJ1-1; D remains ambiguous. This sequence originates from an adult with mismatch repair-deficient cancer. This CDR3 is CAISESQNTEAFF. DNA of the CDR3: TGTGCCATCAGTGAGTCCCAGAACACTGAAGCTTTCTTT.